This T cell receptor beta chain came from a study of CD4 T cells in relation to SARS-CoV-2 and coronaviruses. The protocol was immunoSEQ multiplex PCR, while the TCRdb copy is restricted to in-frame clones and leaves out a portion. The table records under 13,000 clones, 80% to 90% of them present only once. The CDR3 is 14 amino acids. Trimming took 3 bases from V and 8 from J, leaving 11 bases between them. The germline V gene has CDR1 KGHSH and CDR2 LQKENI. The receptor's source is an adult with COVID-19. The sample comprised naive CD4+ T cells from PBMCs. Specified subset: naive CD4+ T cells isolated by negative enrichment. The chain employs TRBV18 and TRBJ1-6, with D maybe TRBD1 (5 bases). CDR3: CASSPGGDDSPLHF. The CDR3 DNA sequence: TGTGCCAGCTCACCTGGGGGGGACGATTCACCCCTCCACTTT.